The following is a TCR beta chain sequence with its context. Treatment: roughly 19 received Ad26.COV2.S at low or high dose, single or two shots; about 5 received placebo; per-sample allocation not given. Sampling happened 63 days after the first vaccine or placebo injection. This specimen comes from a study of Ad26.COV2.S vaccination and SARS-CoV-2 variants. Background on the study: Among those in the COV1001 Ad26.COV2.S trial arm was the donor.

The protocol was immunoSEQ multiplex PCR, while the TCRdb copy is restricted to in-frame clones and leaves out a portion. The sample carries fewer than 500,000 clones, about 90% recorded once. Per germline, CDR1 SGHKS and CDR2 YYEKEE (reference sequence). V dropped 4 bases and J dropped 4 bases, with 15 bases sitting between them. The CDR3 is 14 amino acids. This sample comprised peripheral blood, obtained in a trial of Ad26.COV2.S vaccine versus placebo. The TCR originated in a person between 18 and 60 years old who received the Ad26.COV2.S COVID-19 vaccine or a placebo. The chain uses TRBV5-5 and TRBJ2-7; tentative D call: TRBD1 (7 bases). CDR3 sequence: CASSPGPGGYEQYF. The CDR3 region has the DNA TGTGCCAGCAGCCCCGGGCCAGGGGGGTACGAGCAGTACTTC.